This entry features one TCR beta chain sequence. The data belong to a study of blood T cell repertoires in COVID-19. On the study more broadly: Sites in the United States, Italy and Spain provided acute and convalescent COVID-19 samples. Sources were T cells, B-cell-depleted T cells, or PBMCs; the material itself was cDNA or gDNA.

In the original processing: How many nucleated cells were present was estimated from reference gene primer amplification. Profiling relied on immunoSEQ multiplex PCR, and the TCRdb table lists in-frame clones only, not all of them. The V and J calls and clone size are taken from that table; D and trimming were inferred from the DNA. Among around 230,000 clones listed, around 86% were seen once. From germline, CDR1 is SGHNT and CDR2 YYREEE (reference sequence). The CDR3 totals 13 residues. Trimming stripped 4 bases from V and 4 bases from J, with 11 bases between. This TCR was recovered from a man aged 25-40 years who had recovered from COVID-19. Sequencing input: peripheral blood. The chain is built from TRBV5-4 and TRBJ2-5; D remains ambiguous. This CDR3 is CASSLPRLETQYF. In DNA form, the CDR3 reads TGTGCCAGCAGCCTACCCCGGTTAGAGACCCAGTACTTC. The full variable domain, completed using reference TRBV5-4 and TRBJ2-5, is ETGVTQSPTHLIKTRGQQVTLRCSSQSGHNTVSWYQQALGQGPQFIFQYYREEENGRGNFPPRFSGLQFPNYSSELNVNALELDDSALYLCASSLPRLETQYFGPGTRLLVL.